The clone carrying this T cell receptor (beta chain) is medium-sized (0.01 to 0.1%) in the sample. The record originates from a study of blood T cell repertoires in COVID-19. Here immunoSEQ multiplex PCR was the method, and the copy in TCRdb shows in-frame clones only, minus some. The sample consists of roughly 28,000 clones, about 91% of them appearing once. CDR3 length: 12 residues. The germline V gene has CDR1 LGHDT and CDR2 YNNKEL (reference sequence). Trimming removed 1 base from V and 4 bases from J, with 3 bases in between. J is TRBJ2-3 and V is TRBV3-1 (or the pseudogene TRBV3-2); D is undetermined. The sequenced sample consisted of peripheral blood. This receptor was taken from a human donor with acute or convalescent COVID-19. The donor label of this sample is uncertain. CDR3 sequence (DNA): TGTGCCAGCAGCCAAGCGTCAGATACGCAGTATTTT. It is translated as CASSQASDTQYF.